This TCR beta chain was recorded in a study of cytomegalovirus exposure and HLA in healthy donors. Donors in the study were healthy people who gave bone marrow. It was with 60 Vbeta and 13 Jbeta primers that the PCR ran. Repertoires were generated with immunoSEQ multiplex PCR, while TCRdb's copy carries only in-frame clones and drops some. Recorded for this sample: under 50,000 clones. The germline gives CDR1 SNHLY, CDR2 FYNNEI. Trimming left V 7 bases short and J 2 bases short, with 6 bases between. The CDR3 has 12 amino acids. The chain has TRBV2 and TRBJ1-3; D not resolved. This TCR derives from a male donor in good health and CMV-seronegative. Sequenced: PBMCs. The CDR3 region is CASIRPGNTIYF. CDR3 sequence (DNA): TGTGCCAGCATCAGGCCTGGAAACACCATATATTTT.